These 10 T cell receptor beta chains share one sample of origin, sequenced in a study of T cells after yellow fever vaccination. TCRdb re-analysed the 5' RACE reads in MiXCR, keeping a single row per CDR3 protein. The sample consists of 450,000 to 550,000 distinct CDR3 sequences, 21% of them appearing once. The material was PBMCs, obtained less than 25 days after the first yellow fever vaccination. Receptors originate from a man aged 18 to 30 who received the YFV17D yellow fever vaccine.

The chain couples TRBV15 to TRBJ2-1, with a weak D call TRBD1 (5 bases). Germline V gene data show CDR1 as LNHNV and CDR2 as YYDKDF (reference sequence). The ends were cut back, 1 base at V and 0 bases at J, with 7 bases in the middle. This CDR3 is 15 amino acids long. CDR3 residues: CATSRAGISYNEQFF. The CDR3 bases are TGTGCCACCAGCAGAGCAGGGATCTCCTACAATGAGCAGTTCTTC.

This clonotype was detected a few times. The rearrangement joins TRBV7-6 to TRBJ2-6; 7 nucleotides agree with TRBD1. The germline V gene encodes CDR1 SGHVS and CDR2 FNYEAQ. The CDR3 length is 18 residues. After removal of 5 bases from V and 0 bases from J, the junction contained 10 bases not matched to a gene. The CDR3 loop reads CASSAKDRVFSGANVLTF. CDR3 bases: TGTGCCAGCAGCGCAAAAGACAGGGTTTTCTCTGGGGCCAACGTCCTGACTTTC.

This chain uses TRBV20-1 with TRBJ2-3, with D unresolved. Trimming cost V 5 bases and J 6 bases, with 9 bases left between them. Germline V gives CDR1 DFQATT, CDR2 SNEGSKA (reference sequence). There are 11 residues in the CDR3. The CDR3 DNA reads as TGCAGTGCTCCCCGGGCGGATACGCAGTATTTT. It yields the protein CSAPRADTQYF.

This clonotype has at least ten counts. This rearrangement joins TRBV6-2 or TRBV6-3 to TRBJ2-7; D remains unclear. Germline CDR1 MNHEY, CDR2 SVGEGT. The CDR3 contains 11 residues. The V gene lost 2 bases and the J gene lost 6 bases, with 5 bases spanning the gap. In DNA, the CDR3 is TGTGCCAGCAGTTACGGCGGCGAGCAGTACGTC. Translated, it gives CASSYGGEQYV.

The chain carries TRBV6-6 and TRBJ2-7, with unresolved D. Germline V gene lookup returns CDR1 MNHNY and CDR2 SVGAGI (reference sequence). Trimming took 10 bases from V and 3 from J, leaving 7 bases between them. The CDR3 totals 10 residues. CDR3 coding DNA: TGTGCCAACCAAAGCTACGAGCAGTACTTC. The encoded protein is CANQSYEQYF.

A few counts support this clonotype. The chain uses TRBV5-6 and TRBJ2-1; D may be TRBD2 (6 bases). Germline V CDR1 and CDR2: SGHDT, YYEEEE. Trimming cost V 4 bases and J 3 bases, with 14 bases left between them. The CDR3 consists of 15 residues. The CDR3 DNA reads as TGTGCCAGCAGCCAACCTTTGGGGGGCTACAATGAGCAGTTCTTC. This sequence encodes CASSQPLGGYNEQFF.

The rearrangement joins TRBV6-1 to TRBJ2-3; 9 bases map to TRBD2. V shed 3 bases and J 6 bases; nucleotides not matched to a gene: 16. The germline gives CDR1 MNHNS, CDR2 SASEGT. The CDR3 has 18 residues. Written as DNA, the CDR3 is TGTGCCAGCAGTGACCGGCGAGCTGGCGGGGGGGCCTGGGATACGCAGTATTTT. Translation gives CASSDRRAGGGAWDTQYF.

The sample holds a few counts of this clonotype. This rearrangement joins TRBV28 to TRBJ1-6; D may be TRBD1 (5 bases). CDR1 is MDHEN, CDR2 SYDVKM, per germline. With 6 bases removed from V and 0 bases from J, the gap between germline ends came to 12 bases. The CDR3 spans 16 residues. CDR3 protein: CASRVTVISYNSPLHF. CDR3 DNA: TGTGCCAGCAGGGTGACAGTTATCTCCTATAATTCACCCCTCCACTTT. The full variable domain, its missing parts supplied by reference TRBV28 and TRBJ1-6, is DVKVTQSSRYLVKRTGEKVFLECVQDMDHENMFWYRQDPGLGLRLIYFSYDVKMKEKGDIPEGYSVSREKKERFSLILESASTNQTSMYLCASRVTVISYNSPLHFGNGTRLTVT.

J is TRBJ2-7 and V is TRBV4-3; 8 nucleotides match TRBD1. Germline V gives CDR1 LGHNA, CDR2 YSLEER. The CDR3 runs 15 residues. V shed 4 bases and J 7 bases; nucleotides not matched to a gene: 12. The CDR3 DNA follows: TGCGCCAGCAGCCTGGGGACAGGCCCGTCGGGGGAGCAGTACTTC. It encodes CASSLGTGPSGEQYF.

J is TRBJ1-6 and V is TRBV20-1, with D unclear. Germline-derived CDR1 and CDR2 are DFQATT and SNEGSKA (reference sequence). Trimming removed 2 bases at V and 0 bases at J, with 5 bases between. The CDR3 is 14 residues long. Written as DNA, the CDR3 is TGCAGTGCTAGACTGAGCTCCTATAATTCACCCCTCCACTTT. It codes for CSARLSSYNSPLHF.